This T cell receptor (beta chain) was sequenced for a study of cytomegalovirus exposure and HLA in healthy donors. Regarding the study as a whole: In a later analysis, across HLA loci, associated TCR counts were highest for DRB1, lowest for HLA-C. According to a later analysis, most TCR beta chains associated with CMV appeared HLA-restricted.

The primer mix had 60 Vbeta and 13 Jbeta primers. Sequenced by immunoSEQ multiplex PCR; TCRdb stores in-frame clones only, minus some. The sample consists of around 120,000 clones, just under 85% of them appearing once. Concerning this clone itself: What it binds is not known.

Sample: PBMCs. The sequence was collected from a boy aged 2 to 9 in good health and CMV-seronegative.

The CDR3 DNA reads as TGTGCCAGCAGTTACGGGGGGGCCTCCTACAATGAGCAGTTCTTC. As protein: CASSYGGASYNEQFF. This chain joins TRBV6-5 and TRBJ2-1, with D tentatively TRBD2 (7 bases). Germline CDR1 and CDR2: MNHEY and SVGAGI. CDR3 size: 15 residues. V dropped 2 bases and J dropped 0 bases, with 8 bases sitting between them.